Following are 25 T cell receptor beta chains from one sample sequenced in a study of PD-1 blockade in classical Hodgkin lymphoma. TCRdb keeps only in-frame clones here, not all; method: immunoSEQ multiplex PCR. The sample has over 10,000 clones, 88% seen once. Time point meaning: cycle 4 day 1 (C4D1), after 6 weeks of nivolumab. Brentuximab vedotin exposure varied, and every patient relapsed after autologous stem cell transplantation. Researchers report purifying CD4+ T cells from thawed PBMCs by magnetic negative selection. Sequencing was performed on CD4+ T cells from blood, taken before the fourth cycle of nivolumab. The origin of the receptors is a human donor with classical Hodgkin lymphoma.

J is TRBJ1-1 and V is TRBV28, with no clear D. The V end was cut by 3 bases, the J end by 4 bases, with 9 bases between. From germline, CDR1 is MDHEN and CDR2 SYDVKM. The CDR3 runs to 13 residues. The CDR3 spells CASSFSAGTEAFF. The CDR3 DNA reads as TGTGCCAGCAGTTTCTCCGCGGGCACTGAAGCTTTCTTT. The whole variable domain, filled in from reference TRBV28 and TRBJ1-1, reads DVKVTQSSRYLVKRTGEKVFLECVQDMDHENMFWYRQDPGLGLRLIYFSYDVKMKEKGDIPEGYSVSREKKERFSLILESASTNQTSMYLCASSFSAGTEAFFGQGTRLTVV.

The rearrangement uses TRBV30 and TRBJ2-7, with 8 bases fitting TRBD2. V was clipped by 0 bases and J by 6 bases; unmatched bases: 4. The germline V gene encodes CDR1 GTSNPN and CDR2 SVGIG (reference sequence). The CDR3 spans 13 residues. The CDR3 DNA reads TGTGCCTGGAGTGTACGAGCGGGAGCCGAGCAGTACTTC. Translated: CAWSVRAGAEQYF. Using reference TRBV30 and TRBJ2-7 for the parts outside the CDR3, the full variable domain is SQTIHQWPATLVQPVGSPLSLECTVEGTSNPNLYWYRQAAGRGLQLLFYSVGIGQISSEVPQNLSASRPQDRQFILSSKKLLLSDSGFYLCAWSVRAGAEQYFGPGTRLTVT.

This chain uses TRBV9 with TRBJ1-3; no clear D gene. The CDR3 is 15 amino acids. The V end lost 4 bases, the J end lost 4 bases, and 15 bases lay between the germline ends. CDR1 and CDR2 (germline): SGDLS, YYNGEE. The CDR3 here is CASSTLLGRGNTIYF. CDR3 nucleotides: TGTGCCAGCAGCACCCTACTCGGTAGGGGAAACACCATATATTTT.

The rearrangement joins TRBV6-1 to TRBJ2-7; weak D call: TRBD2 (5 bases). There are 14 residues in the CDR3. Germline loops: CDR1 MNHNS, CDR2 SASEGT. With 0 bases removed from V and 1 base from J, the gap between germline ends came to 7 bases. CDR3 residues: CASSEATMSYEQYF. The CDR3 nucleotides are TGTGCCAGCAGTGAAGCGACTATGTCCTACGAGCAGTACTTC.

The chain links TRBV30 to TRBJ2-7; TRBD1 matches at 7 bases. The V segment lost 4 bases and the J segment 0 bases; nucleotides outside the gene matches: 6. From germline, CDR1 is GTSNPN and CDR2 SVGIG (reference sequence). The CDR3 extends over 14 amino acids. The CDR3 coding sequence is TGTGCCTGGATGACGGCAGGGGGCTCCTACGAGCAGTACTTC. Protein product: CAWMTAGGSYEQYF.

The chain couples TRBV7-8 to TRBJ2-3; D unresolved. The germline gives CDR1 SGHVS, CDR2 FQNEAQ. This CDR3 comprises 15 residues. Trimming removed 5 bases from V and 0 bases from J, with 12 bases in between. The CDR3 protein is CASSRAVGSTDTQYF. The DNA for the CDR3 is TGTGCCAGCAGCCGAGCCGTGGGGAGCACAGATACGCAGTATTTT.

The chain links TRBV19 to TRBJ2-5; possible D gene TRBD2, 5 bases. The length of the CDR3 is 15 residues. The V and J ends lost 4 bases and 2 bases respectively, with 14 bases between them. Looked up from germline, CDR1 is LNHDA and CDR2 is SQIVND (reference sequence). The CDR3 loop reads CASSTHSGSQETQYF. The CDR3 DNA sequence: TGTGCCAGTAGTACTCACTCGGGGTCTCAAGAGACCCAGTACTTC.

The chain links TRBV4-2 to TRBJ2-2, with D perhaps TRBD1 or TRBD2 (5 bases each). The germline V gene has CDR1 LGHNA and CDR2 YNFKEQ. The CDR3 covers 19 residues. Deletions cut 0 bases from V and 4 bases from J, with 21 bases between. CDR3 protein: CASSQEGPNRLGTTGELFF. The CDR3 bases are TGTGCCAGCAGCCAAGAAGGGCCCAACCGGCTGGGGACCACCGGGGAGCTGTTTTTT.

This rearrangement joins TRBV7-2 to TRBJ2-1; D is uncertain. The CDR3 consists of 13 residues. Germline values: CDR1 SGHTA, CDR2 FQGNSA. V gave up 2 bases and J gave up 9 bases, with 11 bases separating them. The CDR3 bases are TGTGCCAGCAGCTTAAATTGGTCGGGTGAGCAGTTCTTC. Protein sequence: CASSLNWSGEQFF.

The genes are TRBV18 and TRBJ2-5; unclear D gene. Trimming removed 0 bases at V and 7 bases at J, with 6 bases between. Per germline, CDR1 KGHSH and CDR2 LQKENI. The CDR3 is 12 residues long. CDR3 coding DNA: TGTGCCAGCTCACCACCAACCGGGACCCAGTACTTC. Residues: CASSPPTGTQYF.

The rearrangement joins TRBV6-5 to TRBJ2-1; the D is unclear. Germline CDR1 and CDR2: MNHEY and SVGAGI. The CDR3 covers 16 residues. Trimming removed 0 bases at V and 3 bases at J, with 12 bases between. DNA for the CDR3: TGTGCCAGCAGTTACTCGTTCACAGCCCACTACAATGAGCAGTTCTTC. It translates to CASSYSFTAHYNEQFF.

V is TRBV19 and J is TRBJ2-1, with 9 bases fitting TRBD1. The trim removed 10 bases at V and 3 bases at J, leaving 7 bases unmatched. Per the germline V gene, CDR1 is LNHDA and CDR2 is SQIVND (reference sequence). The CDR3 runs to 14 residues. In nucleotides, the CDR3 is TGTGCCATTTCTACAGGGGGCCGCTACAATGAGCAGTTCTTC. Its translation is CAISTGGRYNEQFF.

This chain links TRBV6-5 with TRBJ2-2; D might be TRBD1 or TRBD2, each matching 5 bases. Germline lookup yields CDR1 MNHEY and CDR2 SVGAGI. CDR3 length equals 13 residues. V lost 5 bases to trimming and J lost 7 bases, with 11 bases between them. The CDR3 DNA reads as TGTGCCAGCAGTAGGGACGGTCGCGGGGAGCTGTTTTTT. This codes for CASSRDGRGELFF.

This CDR3 is CASGSNMNTGELFF. CDR3 in DNA: TGTGCTAGTGGTTCAAATATGAACACCGGGGAGCTGTTTTTT. This chain links TRBV12-5 with TRBJ2-2, with D uncertain. Germline V gives CDR1 LGHNT, CDR2 FRNRAP. The CDR3 is 14 amino acids. Trimming shortened V by 4 bases and J by 1 base, and 7 bases separated the two germline ends.

The chain uses TRBV2 and TRBJ2-3; weak D call: TRBD1 (5 bases). V was pared by 6 bases and J by 8 bases, with 12 bases between. The CDR3 extends over 12 amino acids. In germline, CDR1 is SNHLY, CDR2 FYNNEI. CDR3 amino acids: CASSETEVTQYF. The DNA for the CDR3 is TGTGCCAGCAGCGAGACAGAAGTTACGCAGTATTTT.

This clone was found once. The rearrangement links TRBV5-1 to TRBJ2-7, with 8 bases that match TRBD1. Per germline, CDR1 SGHRS and CDR2 YFSETQ. Losses at the gene ends were 4 bases for V and 6 bases for J; bases not matched to a gene: 9. The CDR3 sequence is 14 residues long. The CDR3 sequence is CASSTGQAFSEQYF. In nucleotides, the CDR3 is TGCGCCAGCAGCACGGGACAGGCGTTCTCCGAGCAGTACTTC.

The V gene is TRBV27, the J gene TRBJ1-4; 9 bases agree with TRBD1. Germline CDR1 and CDR2: MNHEY and SMNVEV (reference sequence). The CDR3 has 16 residues. Trimming at V came to 6 bases and at J to 3 bases, leaving 8 bases not matched to a gene. The CDR3 is CASSLGRDRANEKLFF. The CDR3 DNA sequence: TGTGCCAGCAGCCTGGGCCGGGACAGGGCTAATGAAAAACTGTTTTTT.

The chain carries TRBV19 and TRBJ2-5, with D possibly matching TRBD2 (7 bases). Between the trimmed V and J ends, which lost 5 bases and 4 bases, there was a span of 23 bases. The CDR3 loop spans 17 amino acids. Germline V gene sequence: CDR1 LNHDA, CDR2 SQIVND (reference sequence). CDR3 bases: TGTGCCAGTAGTTTGGGGATAGGGGGAGGGCCCGGAGAGACCCAGTACTTC. It translates to CASSLGIGGGPGETQYF.

This clone was recorded once. The V call is TRBV2, the J call TRBJ1-4; D remains unclear. The CDR3 has 13 residues. CDR1 and CDR2 (germline): SNHLY, FYNNEI. Trimming left V 8 bases short and J 8 bases short, with 15 bases between. CDR3 loop: CASDSAVWEKLFF. CDR3 bases: TGTGCCAGCGATTCGGCCGTGTGGGAAAAACTGTTTTTT. Looking up the rest from reference TRBV2 and TRBJ1-4 gives the full variable domain: EPEVTQTPSHQVTQMGQEVILRCVPISNHLYFYWYRQILGQKVEFLVSFYNNEISEKSEIFDDQFSVERPDGSNFTLKIRSTKLEDSAMYFCASDSAVWEKLFFGSGTQLSVL.

This chain links TRBV7-8 with TRBJ2-7, with D tentatively TRBD2 (5 bases). Looked up from germline, CDR1 is SGHVS and CDR2 is FQNEAQ. The CDR3 sequence is 13 residues long. Trimming left V 1 base short and J 9 bases short, with 13 bases between. CDR3 in DNA: TGTGCCAGCAGCTTAGGGAGGACGGGAATGCAGTACTTC. It specifies CASSLGRTGMQYF. The full variable domain, completed using reference TRBV7-8 and TRBJ2-7, is GAGVSQSPRYKVAKRGQDVALRCDPISGHVSLFWYQQALGQGPEFLTYFQNEAQLDKSGLPSDRFFAERPEGSVSTLKIQRTQQEDSAVYLCASSLGRTGMQYFGPGTRLTVT.

The chain uses TRBV6-1 and TRBJ2-3; no clear D gene. The length of the CDR3 is 11 residues. From germline, CDR1 is MNHNS and CDR2 SASEGT. Trimming pared 10 bases from V and 5 bases from J, leaving 10 bases between. CDR3 sequence (DNA): TGTGCCACCGAATATGAAGATACGCAGTATTTT. Translation gives CATEYEDTQYF.

This clone came up a few times. V gene TRBV5-6 combines with J gene TRBJ1-5, with D perhaps matching TRBD1 (5 bases). Germline-derived CDR1 and CDR2 are SGHDT and YYEEEE. The V and J ends lost 0 bases and 14 bases respectively, with 12 bases between them. The CDR3 is 12 amino acids. DNA of the CDR3: TGTGCCAGCAGCTTGGGGGCAGGGATTGAGCATTTT. It yields the protein CASSLGAGIEHF.

The rearrangement uses TRBV18 and TRBJ2-1; 7 bases map to TRBD2. The V and J ends lost 3 bases and 2 bases, in that order; junction bases with no gene match: 7. In germline, CDR1 is KGHSH, CDR2 LQKENI. The CDR3 length is 16 residues. CDR3 nucleotide sequence: TGTGCCAGCTCACCTCTGCCGGGAGGAACCTACAATGAGCAGTTCTTC. Translated, it gives CASSPLPGGTYNEQFF. Full variable domain (rest looked up from reference TRBV18 and TRBJ2-1): NAGVMQNPRHLVRRRGQEARLRCSPMKGHSHVYWYRQLPEEGLKFMVYLQKENIIDESGMPKERFSAEFPKEGPSILRIQQVVRGDSAAYFCASSPLPGGTYNEQFFGPGTRLTVL.

J is TRBJ2-3 and V is TRBV5-4, with 11 bases identical to TRBD2. Germline V lookup: CDR1 SGHNT, CDR2 YYREEE (reference sequence). The CDR3 extends over 16 amino acids. Unmatched junction bases numbered 6, after V lost 4 bases and J lost 2 bases. CDR3 nucleotides: TGTGCCAGCAGCATCGGGACTAGCGGCATCACAGATACGCAGTATTTT. Amino acid sequence: CASSIGTSGITDTQYF.

The chain uses TRBV7-9 and TRBJ1-2, with 7 bases lining up with TRBD1. J lost 4 bases, V lost 4 bases, and 3 bases had no gene match. The V gene's germline CDR1 is SEHNR and CDR2 FQNEAQ (reference sequence). CDR3 size: 13 residues. CDR3 DNA: TGTGCCAGCAGCTCCGGGACAGTCTATGGCTACACCTTC. The encoded protein is CASSSGTVYGYTF.